The following is a TCR beta chain sequence with its context. The record originates from a study of control samples from healthy donors and cancer patients. Produced via immunoSEQ multiplex PCR; TCRdb's table is partial and in-frame only. The table includes about 82,000 clones, about 93% detected once. Sequencing was done on a sample of blood. This sequence originates from a woman under 30 in good health.

The DNA for the CDR3 is TGTGCCACCAGTGATCGTGGAGGGACGCCCGAGGGGGATGAGCAGTTCTTC. This gives the protein CATSDRGGTPEGDEQFF. V is TRBV24-1 and J is TRBJ2-1, with D perhaps given as TRBD1 or TRBD2 (6 bases each). Germline V lookup: CDR1 KGHDR, CDR2 SFDVKD. V was trimmed by 3 bases and J by 8 bases, leaving 22 bases between them. The CDR3 has 17 amino acids.